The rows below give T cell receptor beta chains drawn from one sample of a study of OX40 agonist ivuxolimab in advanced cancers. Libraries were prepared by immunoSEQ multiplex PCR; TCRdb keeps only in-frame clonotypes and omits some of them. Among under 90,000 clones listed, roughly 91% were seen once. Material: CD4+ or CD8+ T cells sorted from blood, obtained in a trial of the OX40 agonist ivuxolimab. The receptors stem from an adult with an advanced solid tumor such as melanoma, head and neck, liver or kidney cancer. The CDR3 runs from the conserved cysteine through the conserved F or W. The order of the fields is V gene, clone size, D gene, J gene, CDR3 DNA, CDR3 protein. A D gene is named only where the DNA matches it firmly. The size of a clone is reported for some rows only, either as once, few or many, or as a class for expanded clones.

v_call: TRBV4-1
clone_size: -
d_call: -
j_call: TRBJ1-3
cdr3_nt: TGCGCCAGCAGCCAAGTTGTACGGCTGAGCTCTGGAAACACCATATATTTT
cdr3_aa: CASSQVVRLSSGNTIYF

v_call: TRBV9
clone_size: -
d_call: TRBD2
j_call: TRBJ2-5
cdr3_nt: TGTGCCAGCAGCCCCTCGGTCGGGGGAGGGGAGACCCAGTACTTC
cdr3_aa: CASSPSVGGGETQYF

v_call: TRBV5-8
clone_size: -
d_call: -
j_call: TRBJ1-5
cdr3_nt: TGTGCCAGCAGCTGGACACGCGGGGCGGAGCGGGATAGCAATCAGCCCCAGCATTTT
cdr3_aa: CASSWTRGAERDSNQPQHF

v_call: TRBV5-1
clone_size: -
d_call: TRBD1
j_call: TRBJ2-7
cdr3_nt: TGCGCCAGCAGCGGAGGGACAGGGGGATACGAGCAGTACTTC
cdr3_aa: CASSGGTGGYEQYF

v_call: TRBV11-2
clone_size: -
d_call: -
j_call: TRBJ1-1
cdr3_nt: TGTGCCAGCAGCTTATCGTCCGGGGCTATGAACACTGAAGCTTTCTTT
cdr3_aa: CASSLSSGAMNTEAFF

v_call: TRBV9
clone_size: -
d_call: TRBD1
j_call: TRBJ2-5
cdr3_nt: TGTGCCAGCAGCGTAGAAGGGACAGGGGCGATGTTCCAAGAGACCCAGTACTTC
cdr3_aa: CASSVEGTGAMFQETQYF

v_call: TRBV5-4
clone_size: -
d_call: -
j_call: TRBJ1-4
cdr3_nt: TGTGCCAGCAGCTTGTGGCCCCCTAGGAAACTGTTTTTT
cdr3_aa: CASSLWPPRKLFF

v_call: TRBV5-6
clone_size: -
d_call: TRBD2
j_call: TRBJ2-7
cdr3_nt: TGTGCCAGCAGCGATCTTGGTCTCGCTAGCGGAACCTACGAGCAGTACTTC
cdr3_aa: CASSDLGLASGTYEQYF

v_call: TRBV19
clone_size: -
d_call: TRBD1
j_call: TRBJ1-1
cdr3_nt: TGTGCCAGTAGCCGGGACAGGGAAAGAACTGAAGCTTTCTTT
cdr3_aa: CASSRDRERTEAFF

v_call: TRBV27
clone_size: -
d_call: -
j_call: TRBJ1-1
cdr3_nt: TGTGCCAGCAGTTTTTCAGGGAGGATGAACACTGAAGCTTTCTTT
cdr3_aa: CASSFSGRMNTEAFF

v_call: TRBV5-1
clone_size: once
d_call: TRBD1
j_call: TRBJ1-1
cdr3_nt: TGCGCCAGCAGCTTCGGGACAGAGGCTTTCTTT
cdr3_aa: CASSFGTEAFF

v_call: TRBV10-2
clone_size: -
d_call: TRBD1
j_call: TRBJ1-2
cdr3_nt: TGCGCCAGCAGTGAGAGGGGCAGGGGGCTCTCTAATGGCTACACCTTC
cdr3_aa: CASSERGRGLSNGYTF

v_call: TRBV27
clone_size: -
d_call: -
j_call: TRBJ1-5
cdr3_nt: TGTGCCAGCTCCAGGGGCGCAGGAGAGCCCCAGCATTTT
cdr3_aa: CASSRGAGEPQHF

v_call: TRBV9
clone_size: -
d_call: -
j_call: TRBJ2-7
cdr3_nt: TGTGCCAGCAGCGTAGTCGAGGGAGCCTACGAGCAGTACTTC
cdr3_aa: CASSVVEGAYEQYF

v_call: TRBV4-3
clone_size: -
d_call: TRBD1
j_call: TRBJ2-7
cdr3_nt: TGCGCCAGCAGCCACGATACAGGGGTCCCCTCCTACGAGCAGTACTTC
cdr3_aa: CASSHDTGVPSYEQYF

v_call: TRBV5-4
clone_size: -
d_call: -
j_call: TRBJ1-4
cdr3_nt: TGTGCCAGCAGCTTGACAACTAATGAAAAACTGTTTTTT
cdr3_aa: CASSLTTNEKLFF

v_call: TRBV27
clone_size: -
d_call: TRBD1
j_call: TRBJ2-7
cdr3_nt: TGTGCCAGCAGTTTAGGTCGGACAGGGAATTACGAGCAGTACTTC
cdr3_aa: CASSLGRTGNYEQYF

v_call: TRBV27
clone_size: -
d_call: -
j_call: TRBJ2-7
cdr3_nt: TGTGCCAGCAGTTCTGGGTTCGAGCAGTACTTC
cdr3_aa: CASSSGFEQYF

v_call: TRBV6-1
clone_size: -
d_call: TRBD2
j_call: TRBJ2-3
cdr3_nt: TGTGCCAGCAATATAGCGGGAGTGGGAACAGATACGCAGTATTTT
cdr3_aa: CASNIAGVGTDTQYF

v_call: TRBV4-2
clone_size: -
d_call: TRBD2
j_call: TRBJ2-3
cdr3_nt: TGTGCCAGCAGCCATGCGGGAGGGCCGTCGGATACGCAGTATTTT
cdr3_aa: CASSHAGGPSDTQYF

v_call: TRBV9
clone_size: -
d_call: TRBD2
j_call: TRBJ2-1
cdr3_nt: TGTGCCAGCAGCGACCACCGGACTAGCGGGAGCTCCTACAATGAGCAGTTCTTC
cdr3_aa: CASSDHRTSGSSYNEQFF

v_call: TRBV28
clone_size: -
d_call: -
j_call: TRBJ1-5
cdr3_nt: TGTGCCAGCACCCAGGGCTTTCGAAGGGATCAGCCCCAGCATTTT
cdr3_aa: CASTQGFRRDQPQHF

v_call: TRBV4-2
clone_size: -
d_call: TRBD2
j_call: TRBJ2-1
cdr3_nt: TGTGCCAGCAGCGGGGGTGTGCGGGAGGGCCCCCTTTACAATGAGCAGTTCTTC
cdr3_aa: CASSGGVREGPLYNEQFF

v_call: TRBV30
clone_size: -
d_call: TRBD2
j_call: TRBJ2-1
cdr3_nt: TGTGCCTGGCTCACTAGCGGAAATCACAATGAGCAGTTCTTC
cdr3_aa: CAWLTSGNHNEQFF